Below, 3 T cell receptor beta chains from the same sample are listed, as sequenced in a study of cytomegalovirus exposure and HLA in healthy donors. Primers for the PCR totalled 60 Vbeta and 13 Jbeta. Only in-frame clones appear in the TCRdb table, and some are missing; sequencing was by immunoSEQ multiplex PCR. The repertoire includes 91,000 or so clones, over 75% of them detected once, and roughly 5.4% sits in the top ten. Input material: PBMCs. The receptors shown here come from a man in his thirties or forties in good health and CMV-seropositive.

CDR3 DNA sequence: TGTGCCACCCGAGGAGGGTTTGAAGCTTTCTTT. Translated, it gives CATRGGFEAFF. The chain has TRBV28 and TRBJ1-1; D not certain. With 10 bases removed from V and 7 bases from J, the gap between germline ends came to 13 bases. The germline gives CDR1 MDHEN, CDR2 SYDVKM. The CDR3 runs to 11 residues.

This clone was detected only a few times. The chain employs TRBV14 and TRBJ1-2; no clear D gene. Germline assignment: CDR1 SGHDN and CDR2 FVKESK. The ends were cut back, 0 bases at V and 5 bases at J, with 7 bases in the middle. The CDR3 loop spans 13 amino acids. The CDR3 spells CASSQEIQYGYTF. In DNA, the CDR3 is TGTGCCAGCAGCCAAGAAATTCAGTATGGCTACACCTTC.

This clone has a handful of counts. CDR3 residues: CASGGGGVYNEQFF. In DNA, the CDR3 is TGCGCCAGCGGGGGCGGGGGGGTTTACAATGAGCAGTTCTTC. The chain combines TRBV5-1 with TRBJ2-1; 9 nucleotides match TRBD2. Germline CDR1 SGHRS, CDR2 YFSETQ. With V trimmed by 7 bases and J by 4 bases, 6 bases remained unmatched. This CDR3 spans 14 amino acids.